Presented here are 5 T cell receptor beta chains from one specimen sequenced in a study of shared clonotypes between healthy human individuals. Sequencing used immunoSEQ multiplex PCR; TCRdb keeps in-frame clones, though not all of them. This table has 2 million to 2.5 million clones, about nine tenths appearing once. Sequencing was carried out using naive CD4+ T cells from PBMCs. The subset here: CD45RA+ positively selected. Receptor source: a man younger than 30 in good health. Some clones in this sample may be carry-over from other donors' samples.

This clone has only a few counts. The same CDR3 arises from other DNA sequences in this sample as well. CDR3 residues: CASSLSEKLFF. Written as DNA, the CDR3 is TGTGCCAGCAGTTTGAGTGAAAAACTGTTTTTT. This chain joins TRBV28 and TRBJ1-4; D is ambiguous. The CDR3 covers 11 residues. CDR1 is MDHEN, CDR2 SYDVKM, per germline. Between the trimmed V and J ends, which lost 3 bases and 7 bases, there was a span of 3 bases.

The chain recombines TRBV7-8 with TRBJ1-5; D is possibly TRBD1 (6 bases). The CDR3 covers 14 residues. Trimming pared 6 bases from V and 3 bases from J, leaving 12 bases between. Germline V gene sequence: CDR1 SGHVS, CDR2 FQNEAQ. Here the CDR3 DNA reads TGTGCCAGCAGTTTGGGGGGGGCCAATCAGCCCCAGCATTTT. Translation gives CASSLGGANQPQHF.

Remarks on this clone: This sample includes further DNA sequences coding for the same CDR3. The V call is TRBV6-5, the J call TRBJ2-7; a weak D match, TRBD1 (6 bases). This CDR3 spans 12 amino acids. The V and J ends lost 4 bases and 3 bases respectively, with 7 bases between them. The germline V gene encodes CDR1 MNHEY and CDR2 SVGAGI. The DNA for the CDR3 is TGTGCCAGCAGTTTACAGGGCTACGAGCAGTACTTC. It translates to CASSLQGYEQYF.

The chain recombines TRBV19 with TRBJ1-5; 7 bases line up with TRBD1. CDR1 LNHDA and CDR2 SQIVND come from the germline V gene (reference sequence). The CDR3 covers 15 residues. The J segment lost 4 bases and the V segment lost 5 bases, leaving 8 bases of the junction unmatched. The CDR3 reads CASSRDRAWNQPQHF. The CDR3 DNA reads TGTGCCAGTAGTCGCGACAGGGCATGGAATCAGCCCCAGCATTTT.

Remarks on this clone: The same CDR3 arises from other DNA sequences in this sample as well. The chain combines TRBV6-1 with TRBJ1-2, with no clear D. The CDR3 sequence is 11 residues long. With 3 bases removed from V and 5 bases from J, the gap between germline ends came to 4 bases. CDR1 and CDR2 from the germline V gene are MNHNS and SASEGT. The CDR3 coding sequence is TGTGCCAGCAGTGAGAATTATGGCTACACCTTC. It specifies CASSENYGYTF.